Listed here are 23 T cell receptor beta chains from one sample, sequenced in a study of T cell repertoires in cytomegalovirus infection. Their antigens remain unidentified. TCRdb used MiXCR to reprocess the reads, holding one entry per CDR3 protein. Here the sample spans around 750,000 distinct CDR3 sequences, approximately 32% being singletons. Specimen: cultured CD8+ T cells from PBMCs, collected from culture after CMV antigen stimulation. These receptor sequences come from a human donor in good health (CMV status not recorded). Some clones in this sample may be carry-over from other donors' samples.

This clonotype showed up just a few times. The chain carries TRBV7-9 and TRBJ2-1; D is possibly TRBD1 (5 bases). Germline V gene sequence: CDR1 SEHNR, CDR2 FQNEAQ (reference sequence). The CDR3 is 17 residues long. V was cut by 5 bases and J by 3 bases, with 20 bases left in between. In DNA, the CDR3 is TGTGCCAGCAGCCTCAGAATTGGACATTATAACTACAATGAGCAGTTCTTC. This encodes CASSLRIGHYNYNEQFF.

The CDR3 is CASSLLGTLNEQYV. The CDR3 bases are TGTGCCAGCAGCCTGCTGGGGACGTTGAACGAGCAGTACGTC. V and J are TRBV7-8 and TRBJ2-7, with D perhaps TRBD1 or TRBD2 (5 bases each). Germline loops: CDR1 SGHVS, CDR2 FQNEAQ. This CDR3 has 14 residues. Trimming cost V 5 bases and J 5 bases, with 16 bases left between them.

This clonotype was detected only once. V usage is TRBV4-1 and J usage is TRBJ1-1; D is ambiguous. The CDR3 runs 12 residues. V was cut by 8 bases and J by 5 bases, with 12 bases left in between. Germline values: CDR1 MGHRA, CDR2 YSYEKL. The CDR3 bases are TGCGCCAGCGGCTCCAGAAGGACTGAAGCTTTCTTT. This translates into CASGSRRTEAFF.

This rearrangement joins TRBV20-1 to TRBJ2-1, with a weak D call TRBD1 (6 bases). The CDR3 loop spans 20 amino acids. Germline values: CDR1 DFQATT, CDR2 SNEGSKA (reference sequence). Trimming cost V 3 bases and J 3 bases, with 30 bases left between them. The CDR3 DNA reads TGCAGTGCTAGGGGGGTGGGTACAGGGAAACGACCGCTAGACTACAATGAGCAGTTCTTC. This encodes CSARGVGTGKRPLDYNEQFF.

This clonotype was found many times. The chain joins TRBV7-6 to TRBJ2-3; D perhaps matches TRBD2 (6 bases). Trimming took off 5 bases at V and 4 bases at J, with 16 bases between the two ends. The CDR3 runs 15 residues. Germline-derived CDR1 and CDR2 are SGHVS and FNYEAQ. The CDR3 is CASSPHGGTSDTQYF. The CDR3 coding sequence is TGTGCCAGCAGCCCCCACGGGGGAACGTCAGATACGCAGTATTTT.

The rearrangement uses TRBV11-3 and TRBJ2-2, with 8 bases that match TRBD2. The V gene end was trimmed by 6 bases and the J gene end by 6 bases; junction bases not matched to a gene: 3. The CDR3 runs 13 residues. Germline V CDR1 and CDR2: SGHNT, YENEEA. The CDR3 DNA sequence: TGTGCCAGCAGTAGACTAGCGCCCGGGGAGCTGTTTTTT. It is translated as CASSRLAPGELFF.

The rearrangement links TRBV12-3 or TRBV12-4 to TRBJ2-7; D might be TRBD1 or TRBD2, each matching 6 bases. The CDR3 length is 14 residues. Trimming cost V 3 bases and J 5 bases, with 14 bases left between them. In nucleotides, the CDR3 is TGTGCCAGCAGTTTTGGTCAGGGGAGGAACGAGCAGTACTTC. Translating gives CASSFGQGRNEQYF.

Regarding this clonotype: A much larger clonotype is one base distant, so this may be a read error. The CDR3 ends on some other residue instead of the conserved phenylalanine or tryptophan, so this is likely a read error. The chain is built from TRBV7-8 and TRBJ2-5; D uncertain. V lost 8 bases to trimming and J lost 5 bases, with 12 bases between them. The CDR3 has 12 residues. CDR1 is SGHVS and CDR2 is FQNEAQ in the germline V gene. The CDR3 nucleotides read TGTGCCAGCGATAGGTCTCGGGAGACCCAGTACGTC. It encodes CASDRSRETQYV.

This clonotype was observed at least ten times. The V call is TRBV6-1, the J call TRBJ1-1, with D tentatively TRBD1 (6 bases). V was clipped by 4 bases and J by 7 bases, with 22 bases between them. Germline lookup yields CDR1 MNHNS and CDR2 SASEGT. CDR3 size: 16 residues. Here the CDR3 reads CASSARGSGRDFEAFF. The CDR3 DNA reads as TGTGCCAGCAGTGCCAGGGGATCCGGGAGGGACTTTGAAGCTTTCTTT.

The V and J genes are TRBV4-3 and TRBJ2-3; D is unresolved. Germline CDR1 reads LGHNA; CDR2 reads YSLEER. The V end was cut by 5 bases, the J end by 4 bases, with 10 bases between. CDR3 size: 13 residues. The CDR3 nucleotides read TGCGCCAGCAGCGAAGGATCCGCAGATACGCAGTATTTT. Protein sequence: CASSEGSADTQYF.

V and J are TRBV2 and TRBJ2-4; 15 bases are a match to TRBD2. V was pared by 6 bases and J by 5 bases, with 5 bases of the junction left unmatched. The CDR3 is made up of 16 amino acids. The germline V gene encodes CDR1 SNHLY and CDR2 FYNNEI. The CDR3 sequence: CASRGLAGGGQNIQYF. The CDR3 bases are TGTGCCAGCAGGGGACTAGCGGGGGGCGGTCAAAACATTCAGTACTTC.

This clonotype has a handful of counts. The V and J genes are TRBV6-5 and TRBJ1-2; D gene ambiguous. The CDR3 totals 12 residues. Germline CDR1 MNHEY, CDR2 SVGAGI. The V gene lost 5 bases and the J gene lost 4 bases, with 8 bases spanning the gap. The CDR3 region has the DNA TGTGCCAGCAGTCGGGAGCCCTATGGCTACACCTTC. Protein sequence: CASSREPYGYTF.

There are many counts of this clonotype. V is TRBV7-2 and J is TRBJ2-1; D may be TRBD2 (5 bases). Trimming shortened V by 0 bases and J by 8 bases, and 11 bases separated the two germline ends. Germline CDR1 reads SGHTA; CDR2 reads FQGNSA. The CDR3 totals 14 residues. The CDR3 is CASSLASVRDEQFF. DNA of the CDR3: TGTGCCAGCAGCTTAGCTAGCGTTCGGGATGAGCAGTTCTTC.

This rearrangement joins TRBV4-1 to TRBJ2-1, with D unresolved. CDR1 and CDR2 (germline): MGHRA, YSYEKL. V was clipped by 0 bases and J by 3 bases, with 9 bases between them. The length of the CDR3 is 15 residues. The CDR3 sequence is CASSQDPGSYNEQFF. CDR3 bases: TGCGCCAGCAGCCAAGATCCTGGCAGCTACAATGAGCAGTTCTTC.

In its sample, this clonotype was seen many times. This chain uses TRBV18 with TRBJ1-2, with TRBD1 matching over 9 bases. Germline V lookup: CDR1 KGHSH, CDR2 LQKENI. CDR3 length: 19 amino acids. The ends lost 2 bases at V and 2 bases at J; junction bases unmatched: 15. Written as DNA, the CDR3 is TGTGCCAGCTCACCAACTCAAGTAGAAACCGGGACAGGGAACTATGGCTACACCTTC. Protein: CASSPTQVETGTGNYGYTF.

This clonotype was picked up many times. The chain carries TRBV7-9 and TRBJ1-1, with no clear D. Germline CDR1 SEHNR, CDR2 FQNEAQ (reference sequence). This CDR3 is built from 12 residues. Trimming removed 1 base at V and 7 bases at J, with 7 bases between. This CDR3 is CASSLGQSEAFF. CDR3 nucleotides: TGTGCCAGCAGCTTAGGGCAGAGTGAAGCTTTCTTT.

The J gene is TRBJ2-3, the V gene TRBV2; 7 bases fit TRBD2. This CDR3 is 16 amino acids long. Trimming removed 2 bases from V and 7 bases from J; junction bases left unmatched: 12. Looked up from germline, CDR1 is SNHLY and CDR2 is FYNNEI. Here the CDR3 DNA reads TGTGCCAGCAGTGAACGGGTGTATGCCGGGGGGAATACGCAGTATTTT. Its protein product is CASSERVYAGGNTQYF.

The V gene is TRBV6-2 or TRBV6-3, the J gene TRBJ1-1, with 7 nucleotides matching TRBD1. Per the germline V gene, CDR1 is MNHEY and CDR2 is SVGEGT. This CDR3 is built from 13 residues. Losses at the gene ends were 2 bases for V and 7 bases for J; bases not matched to a gene: 4. This CDR3 reads CASSYGQGVEAFF. The DNA of the CDR3 is TGTGCCAGCAGTTACGGGCAGGGGGTTGAAGCTTTCTTT.

The rearrangement links TRBV19 to TRBJ1-1, with a tentative D call TRBD1 (6 bases). The CDR3 has 13 residues. CDR1 and CDR2 from the germline V gene are LNHDA and SQIVND (reference sequence). V was clipped by 2 bases and J by 5 bases, with 9 bases between them. The CDR3 region is CASSIQGRTEAFF. The CDR3 coding sequence is TGTGCCAGTAGTATACAGGGGAGAACTGAAGCTTTCTTT.

The rearrangement joins TRBV5-1 to TRBJ2-3; 15 bases are shared with TRBD2. Germline CDR1 is SGHRS and CDR2 is YFSETQ. V lost 3 bases to trimming and J lost 0 bases; unmatched junction nucleotides: 8. The CDR3 consists of 19 residues. CDR3 in DNA: TGCGCCAGCAGCTCGGGACTAGCGGGGGGCCGCACTAGCACAGATACGCAGTATTTT. Its translation is CASSSGLAGGRTSTDTQYF.

This clonotype came up many times. This chain joins TRBV7-6 and TRBJ2-5; D gene ambiguous. Germline V gene data show CDR1 as SGHVS and CDR2 as FNYEAQ. Trimming removed 4 bases from V and 0 bases from J, with 9 bases in between. The CDR3 has 14 amino acids. DNA of the CDR3: TGTGCCAGCAGCTCAAACAGTTACCAAGAGACCCAGTACTTC. This sequence encodes CASSSNSYQETQYF.

Only a few counts were recorded for this clonotype. The chain couples TRBV12-3 or TRBV12-4 to TRBJ1-1, with 8 bases aligning to TRBD1. J was trimmed by 5 bases and V by 3 bases; bases with no gene match: 5. CDR3 length: 14 residues. DNA of the CDR3: TGTGCCAGCAGTTTCCCAGGGGGCATTACTGAAGCTTTCTTT. Translating it yields CASSFPGGITEAFF.

This clonotype showed up many times. V is TRBV7-3 and J is TRBJ1-1; TRBD1 matches 7 bases. V was clipped by 6 bases and J by 5 bases; unmatched bases: 6. The germline CDR1 and CDR2 sequences are SGHTA and FQGTGA. There are 13 residues in the CDR3. The CDR3 region has the DNA TGTGCCAGCAGTCTTACAGGGGAGACTGAAGCTTTCTTT. As protein: CASSLTGETEAFF. Variable domain in full (rest from reference TRBV7-3 and TRBJ1-1): GAGVSQTPSNKVTEKGKYVELRCDPISGHTALYWYRQSLGQGPEFLIYFQGTGAADDSGLPNDRFFAVRPEGSVSTLKIQRTERGDSAVYLCASSLTGETEAFFGQGTRLTVV.